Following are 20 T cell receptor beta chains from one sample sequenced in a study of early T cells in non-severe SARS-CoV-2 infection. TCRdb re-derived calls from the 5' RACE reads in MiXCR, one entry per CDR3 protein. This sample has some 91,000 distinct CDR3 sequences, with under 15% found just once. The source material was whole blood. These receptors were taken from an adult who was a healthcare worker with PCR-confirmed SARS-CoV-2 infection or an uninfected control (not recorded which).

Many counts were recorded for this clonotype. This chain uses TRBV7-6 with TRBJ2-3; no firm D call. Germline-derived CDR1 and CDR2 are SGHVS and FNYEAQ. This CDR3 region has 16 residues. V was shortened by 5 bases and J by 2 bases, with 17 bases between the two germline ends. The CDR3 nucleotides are TGTGCCAGCAGCCCAACCCTTGACCCCTCCACAGATACGCAGTATTTT. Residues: CASSPTLDPSTDTQYF.

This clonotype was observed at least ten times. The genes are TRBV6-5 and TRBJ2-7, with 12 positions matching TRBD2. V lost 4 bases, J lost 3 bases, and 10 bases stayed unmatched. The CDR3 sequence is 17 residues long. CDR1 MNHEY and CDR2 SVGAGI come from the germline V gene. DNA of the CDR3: TGTGCCAGCAGTTTCGCTAGCGGGGGGGCCGGTGTCTACGAGCAGTACTTC. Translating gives CASSFASGGAGVYEQYF.

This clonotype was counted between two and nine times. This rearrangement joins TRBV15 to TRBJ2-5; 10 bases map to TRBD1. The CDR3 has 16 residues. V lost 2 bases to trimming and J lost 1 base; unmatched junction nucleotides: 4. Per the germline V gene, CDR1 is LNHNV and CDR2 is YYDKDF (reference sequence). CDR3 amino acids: CATSRTGTGAQETQYF. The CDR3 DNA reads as TGTGCCACCAGCAGAACCGGGACAGGGGCCCAAGAGACCCAGTACTTC.

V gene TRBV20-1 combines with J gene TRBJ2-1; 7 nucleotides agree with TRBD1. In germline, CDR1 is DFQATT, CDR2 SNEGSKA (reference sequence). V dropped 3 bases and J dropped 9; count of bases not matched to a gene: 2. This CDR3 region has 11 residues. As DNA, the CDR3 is TGCAGTGCTAGTAACAGGGGTGAGCAGTTCTTC. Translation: CSASNRGEQFF.

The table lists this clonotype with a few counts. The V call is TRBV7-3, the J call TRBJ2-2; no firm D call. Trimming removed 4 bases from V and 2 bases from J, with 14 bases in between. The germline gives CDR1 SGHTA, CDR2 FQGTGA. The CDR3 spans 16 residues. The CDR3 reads CASSSPRGVNTGELFF. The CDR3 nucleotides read TGTGCCAGCAGCTCTCCAAGAGGAGTTAACACCGGGGAGCTGTTTTTT.

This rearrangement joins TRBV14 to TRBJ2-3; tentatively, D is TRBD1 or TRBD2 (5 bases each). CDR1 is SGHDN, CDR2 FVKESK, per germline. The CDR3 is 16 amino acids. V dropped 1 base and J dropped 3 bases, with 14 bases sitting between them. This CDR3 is CASSQVVRGPTDTQYF. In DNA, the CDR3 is TGTGCCAGCAGCCAAGTAGTCCGGGGCCCGACAGATACGCAGTATTTT.

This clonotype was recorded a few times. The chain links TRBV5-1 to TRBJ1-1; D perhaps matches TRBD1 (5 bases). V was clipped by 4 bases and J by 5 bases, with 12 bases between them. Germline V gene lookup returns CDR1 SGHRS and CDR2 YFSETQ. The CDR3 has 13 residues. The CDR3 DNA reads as TGCGCCAGCAGCCGGCGGGAGGGGACTGAAGCTTTCTTT. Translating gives CASSRREGTEAFF.

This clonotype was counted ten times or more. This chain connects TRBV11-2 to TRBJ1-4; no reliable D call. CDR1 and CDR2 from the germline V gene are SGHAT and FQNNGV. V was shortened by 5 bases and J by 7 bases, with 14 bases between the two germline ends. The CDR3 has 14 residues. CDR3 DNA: TGTGCCAGCAGCCGACGGGGTTATGGTGAAAAACTGTTTTTT. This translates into CASSRRGYGEKLFF.

The CDR3 loop is CASSGSQFPGNTIYF. CDR3 bases: TGTGCCAGCAGTGGGTCTCAGTTCCCTGGAAACACCATATATTTT. The chain has TRBV2 and TRBJ1-3; D is unresolved. The CDR3 totals 15 residues. Deletions cut 4 bases from V and 2 bases from J, with 12 bases between. Germline CDR1 and CDR2: SNHLY and FYNNEI.

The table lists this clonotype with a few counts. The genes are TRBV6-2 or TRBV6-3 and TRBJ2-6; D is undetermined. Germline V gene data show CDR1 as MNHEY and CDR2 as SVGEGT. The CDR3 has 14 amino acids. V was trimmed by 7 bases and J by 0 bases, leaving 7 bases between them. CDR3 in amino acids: CASTWNSGANVLTF. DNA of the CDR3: TGTGCCAGCACTTGGAACTCTGGGGCCAACGTCCTGACTTTC.

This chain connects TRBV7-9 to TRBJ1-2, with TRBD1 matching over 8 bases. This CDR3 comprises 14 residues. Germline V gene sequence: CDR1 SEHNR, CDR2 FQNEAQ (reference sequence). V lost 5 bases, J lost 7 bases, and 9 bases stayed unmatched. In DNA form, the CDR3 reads TGTGCCAGCAGCCCCCAGGGGGCTTCGGCTGGCTACACCTTC. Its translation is CASSPQGASAGYTF.

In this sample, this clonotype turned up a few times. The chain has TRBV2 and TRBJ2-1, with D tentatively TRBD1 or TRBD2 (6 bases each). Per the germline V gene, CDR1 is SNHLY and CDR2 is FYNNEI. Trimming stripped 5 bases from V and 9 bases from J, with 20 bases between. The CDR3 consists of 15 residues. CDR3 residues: CASSFPEGGQGEQFF. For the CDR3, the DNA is TGTGCCAGCAGTTTTCCCGAGGGGGGCCAAGGTGAGCAGTTCTTC.

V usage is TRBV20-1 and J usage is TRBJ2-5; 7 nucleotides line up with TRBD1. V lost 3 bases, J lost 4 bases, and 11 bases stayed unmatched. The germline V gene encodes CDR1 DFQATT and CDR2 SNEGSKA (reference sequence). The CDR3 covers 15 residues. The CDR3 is CSASNKEGARETQYF. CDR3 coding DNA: TGCAGTGCTAGTAATAAAGAGGGGGCAAGAGAGACCCAGTACTTC.

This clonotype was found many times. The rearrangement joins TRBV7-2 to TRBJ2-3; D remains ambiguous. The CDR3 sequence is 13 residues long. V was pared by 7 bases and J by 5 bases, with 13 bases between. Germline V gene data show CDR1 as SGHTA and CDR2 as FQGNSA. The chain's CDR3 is CASTLTPGDTQYF. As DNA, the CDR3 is TGTGCCAGCACCCTAACCCCAGGAGATACGCAGTATTTT.

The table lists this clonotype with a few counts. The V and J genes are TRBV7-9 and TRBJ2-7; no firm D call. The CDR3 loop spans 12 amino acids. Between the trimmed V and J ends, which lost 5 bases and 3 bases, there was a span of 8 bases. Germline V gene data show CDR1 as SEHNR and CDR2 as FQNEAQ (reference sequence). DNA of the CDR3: TGTGCCAGCAGCCCGAGCAACTACGAGCAGTACTTC. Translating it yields CASSPSNYEQYF. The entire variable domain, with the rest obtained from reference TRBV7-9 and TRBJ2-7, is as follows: DTGVSQNPRHKITKRGQNVTFRCDPISEHNRLYWYRQTLGQGPEFLTYFQNEAQLEKSRLLSDRFSAERPKGSFSTLEIQRTEQGDSAMYLCASSPSNYEQYFGPGTRLTVT.

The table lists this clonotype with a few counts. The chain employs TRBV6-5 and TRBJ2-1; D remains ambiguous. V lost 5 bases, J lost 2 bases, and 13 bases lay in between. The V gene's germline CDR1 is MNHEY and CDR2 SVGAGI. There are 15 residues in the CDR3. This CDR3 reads CASSQYRQPYNEQFF. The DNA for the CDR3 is TGTGCCAGCAGTCAGTACAGACAACCCTACAATGAGCAGTTCTTC.

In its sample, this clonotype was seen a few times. The CDR3 protein is CASSSSWDTQYF. CDR3 bases: TGCGCCAGCAGCTCCTCTTGGGATACGCAGTATTTT. V gene TRBV5-1 combines with J gene TRBJ2-3; D not resolved. CDR3 length: 12 residues. Germline values: CDR1 SGHRS, CDR2 YFSETQ. Trimming pared 3 bases from V and 6 bases from J, leaving 8 bases between.

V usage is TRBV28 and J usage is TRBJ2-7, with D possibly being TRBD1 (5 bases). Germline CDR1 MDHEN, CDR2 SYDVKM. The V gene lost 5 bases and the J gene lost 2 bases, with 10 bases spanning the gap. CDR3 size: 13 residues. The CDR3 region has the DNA TGTGCCAGCAGTCAGGGTGGCACCTACGAGCAGTACTTC. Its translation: CASSQGGTYEQYF.

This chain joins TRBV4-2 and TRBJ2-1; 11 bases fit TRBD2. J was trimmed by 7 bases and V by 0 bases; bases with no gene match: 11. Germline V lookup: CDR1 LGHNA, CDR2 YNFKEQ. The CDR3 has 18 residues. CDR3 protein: CASSQDPLRLAGTNEQFF. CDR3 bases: TGTGCCAGCAGCCAAGATCCCTTAAGACTAGCGGGGACTAATGAGCAGTTCTTC.

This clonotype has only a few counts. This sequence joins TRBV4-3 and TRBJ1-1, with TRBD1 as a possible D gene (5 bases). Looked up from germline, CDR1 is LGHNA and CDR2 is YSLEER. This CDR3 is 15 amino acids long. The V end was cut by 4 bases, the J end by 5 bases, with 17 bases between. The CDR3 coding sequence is TGCGCCAGCAGCCTAATTCAGGGCTCAGGGACTGAAGCTTTCTTT. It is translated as CASSLIQGSGTEAFF.